This note documents a single T cell receptor (beta chain) sequence. The data belong to a study of beta chain features in type 1 diabetes. The length of the CDR3 is 18 residues. The V and J ends lost 4 bases and 2 bases respectively, with 25 bases between them. Germline CDR1 is SGHRS and CDR2 is YFSETQ. Expressed TCRB transcripts were sequenced, since all the RNA that had been isolated was reverse transcribed. The data were produced by immunoSEQ multiplex PCR, yet TCRdb's version contains in-frame clones alone and is incomplete. Among roughly 230,000 clones, around 9.6% were seen once, and the ten largest hold under 0.035%.

The chain recombines TRBV5-1 with TRBJ2-7; D is perhaps TRBD2 (6 bases). This clonotype was obtained from a woman aged 18-29 years in good health. The sequencing input was naive CD4+ T cells from blood. CDR3: CASSVGPLNRRDPYEQYF. The CDR3, as DNA: TGCGCCAGCAGCGTTGGCCCCCTGAACAGGAGGGATCCCTACGAGCAGTACTTC.